This T cell receptor (beta chain) was captured by sequencing in a study of blood T cells in healthy people across ages. With a J-beta primer mix and a sample-barcoded 5' primer, a second PCR ran roughly 6 to 11 cycles. TCRdb passed the 5' RACE reads through MiXCR, listing each CDR3 protein once. The sample includes 950,000 to 1,200,000 distinct CDR3 sequences, more than 30% of them seen just once. Each sample used at least 7 million PBMCs. The length of the CDR3 is 15 residues. CDR1 is LGHNA, CDR2 YSLEER, per germline. Study outcomes and limitations: Diversity was estimated from one million T cells, and these estimates were considered underestimates. Any conclusive comparison of naive versus antigen-experienced cells was prevented by using unsorted PBMCs. Higher naive T cell percentage went strongly together with higher TCR beta diversity.

This clonotype was detected only once. Antigen: not known. One end of the junction is discordant with germline, which a read error may explain. Input material: blood. This chain uses TRBV4-3 with TRBJ2-3; 7 bases match TRBD1. The TCR was taken from a man between 18 and 29 years old in good health. CDR3: CASSEDREYADTQYF. Written as DNA, the CDR3 is TGCGCCAGCAGCGAAGACAGGGAGTATGCAGATACGCAGTATTTT.